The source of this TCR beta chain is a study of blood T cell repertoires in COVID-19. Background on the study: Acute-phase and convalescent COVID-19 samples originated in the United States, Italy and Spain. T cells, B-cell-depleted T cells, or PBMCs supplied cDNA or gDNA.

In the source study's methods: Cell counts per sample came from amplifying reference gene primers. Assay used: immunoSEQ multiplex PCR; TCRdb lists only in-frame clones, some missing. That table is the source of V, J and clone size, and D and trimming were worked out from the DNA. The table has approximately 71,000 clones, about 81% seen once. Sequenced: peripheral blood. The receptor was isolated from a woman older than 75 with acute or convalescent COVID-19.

The CDR3 nucleotides are TGTGCCAGCAGCGTAGGGTCTGTAGCAGGGGGATCCTCCTACGAGCAGTACTTC. This codes for CASSVGSVAGGSSYEQYF. V is TRBV9 and J is TRBJ2-7, with 7 nucleotides matching TRBD1. From germline, CDR1 is SGDLS and CDR2 YYNGEE. The ends lost 0 bases at V and 0 bases at J; junction bases unmatched: 12. The CDR3 spans 18 residues. The entire variable domain, with the rest obtained from reference TRBV9 and TRBJ2-7, is as follows: DSGVTQTPKHLITATGQRVTLRCSPRSGDLSVYWYQQSLDQGLQFLIQYYNGEERAKGNILERFSAQQFPDLHSELNLSSLELGDSALYFCASSVGSVAGGSSYEQYFGPGTRLTVT.